One and the same sample provided the 25 T cell receptor beta chains below, sequenced in a study of CD8 T cells in Susac syndrome. RNA amounts of about 0.45 to 1 ug underwent reverse transcription with random hexamers. One entry per CDR3 protein, called by TCRdb with MiXCR from the immunoSEQ multiplex PCR reads. This table has roughly 100,000 distinct CDR3 sequences, around 96% appearing once. Sequencing was carried out using CD8+ T cells from PBMCs. The receptor source for this set is a human donor with Susac syndrome.

The chain uses TRBV7-8 and TRBJ1-1; D remains unclear. V gave up 6 bases and J gave up 0 bases, with 11 bases separating them. Germline loops: CDR1 SGHVS, CDR2 FQNEAQ. This CDR3 has 14 amino acids. The CDR3 reads CASREGLVNTEAFF. DNA for the CDR3: TGTGCCAGCAGGGAAGGGCTTGTGAACACTGAAGCTTTCTTT.

Points on this clonotype: Its ends do not fully match the called genes, so a read error is possible. The V call is TRBV28, the J call TRBJ2-2, with D possibly being TRBD1 or TRBD2 (5 bases each). CDR3 length equals 13 residues. The germline gives CDR1 MDHEN, CDR2 SYDVKM. The DNA of the CDR3 is TGTGCCAGCAGGACAGAGGGCGCCGGGGTGCTGTTTTTT. Protein: CASRTEGAGVLFF.

The rearrangement uses TRBV29-1 and TRBJ2-7; D remains unclear. The CDR3 covers 14 residues. The V and J ends lost 3 bases and 4 bases respectively, with 16 bases between them. From germline, CDR1 is SQVTM and CDR2 ANQGSEA. CDR3 nucleotide sequence: TGCAGCGTTGACTTGGGTCAGAGCCCTTACGAGCAGTACTTC. Its translation is CSVDLGQSPYEQYF.

The J gene is TRBJ2-5, the V gene TRBV7-9, with D unresolved. The V gene's germline CDR1 is SEHNR and CDR2 FQNEAQ (reference sequence). The CDR3 totals 13 residues. V was trimmed by 4 bases and J by 5 bases, leaving 11 bases between them. In DNA form, the CDR3 reads TGTGCCAGCAGCTCGCCCGGTAGGGAGACCCAGTACTTC. It codes for CASSSPGRETQYF.

The rearrangement links TRBV10-3 to TRBJ1-2, with D possibly being TRBD1 (5 bases). This CDR3 has 12 residues. Germline loops: CDR1 ENHRY, CDR2 SYGVKD. V was pared by 4 bases and J by 4 bases, with 7 bases between. In nucleotides, the CDR3 is TGTGCCATCAGTGCAGGGCTCTATGGCTACACCTTC. It codes for CAISAGLYGYTF.

The genes are TRBV20-1 and TRBJ2-1; D could derive from TRBD1 or TRBD2 (5 bases each). Trimming left V 5 bases short and J 0 bases short, with 17 bases between. CDR1 is DFQATT, CDR2 SNEGSKA, per germline (reference sequence). The CDR3 extends over 16 amino acids. The CDR3 sequence: CSAYPGRLSSYNEQFF. DNA for the CDR3: TGCAGTGCTTACCCGGGGCGCCTGAGCTCCTACAATGAGCAGTTCTTC.

This chain uses TRBV6-6 with TRBJ2-7; 9 nucleotides match TRBD1. The V segment lost 6 bases and the J segment 0 bases; nucleotides outside the gene matches: 6. CDR3 size: 15 residues. The germline gives CDR1 MNHNY, CDR2 SVGAGI (reference sequence). The chain's CDR3 is CASSLTGGSSYEQYF. The CDR3 DNA reads TGTGCCAGCAGCCTGACAGGGGGAAGCTCCTACGAGCAGTACTTC.

The genes are TRBV10-3 and TRBJ1-6, with unresolved D. V shed 4 bases and J shed 7 bases, with 5 bases lying between them. CDR1 and CDR2 (germline): ENHRY, SYGVKD. The CDR3 totals 12 residues. CDR3 in DNA: TGTGCCATCAGTGGGGAGAATTCACCCCTCCACTTT. As protein: CAISGENSPLHF.

J is TRBJ2-1 and V is TRBV7-3; D is perhaps TRBD2 (6 bases). There are 15 residues in the CDR3. CDR1 is SGHTA and CDR2 is FQGTGA in the germline V gene. V was pared by 5 bases and J by 6 bases, with 17 bases between. This chain's CDR3 is CASSRTKGQSNEQFF. The DNA of the CDR3 is TGTGCCAGCAGCAGGACTAAGGGTCAGAGCAATGAGCAGTTCTTC.

This chain uses TRBV6-1 with TRBJ2-3, with TRBD2 as a possible D gene (5 bases). CDR1 is MNHNS, CDR2 SASEGT, per germline. V shed 7 bases and J shed 8 bases, with 16 bases lying between them. The CDR3 totals 13 residues. The CDR3 sequence is CASNAAGRGTQYF. In DNA form, the CDR3 reads TGTGCCAGCAACGCGGCTGGCCGGGGTACGCAGTATTTT.

This rearrangement joins TRBV9 to TRBJ2-7; no firm D call. CDR1 and CDR2 from the germline V gene are SGDLS and YYNGEE. CDR3 length: 16 residues. Trimming pared 4 bases from V and 6 bases from J, leaving 23 bases between. The CDR3 sequence is CASSQDRNITGVEQYF. CDR3 in DNA: TGTGCCAGCAGCCAAGATCGGAATATCACGGGCGTCGAGCAGTACTTC.

This chain uses TRBV20-1 with TRBJ2-5; 10 nucleotides line up with TRBD1. The CDR3 runs to 15 residues. The V gene's germline CDR1 is DFQATT and CDR2 SNEGSKA (reference sequence). The junction had 11 bases not matched to a gene; V was cut back by 6 bases and J by 4 bases. The CDR3 nucleotides are TGCAGTGCCATGGATTTGGGACAGGGGAGAGAGACCCAGTACTTC. Translating it yields CSAMDLGQGRETQYF.

The rearrangement links TRBV20-1 to TRBJ1-5; D gene unclear. Trimming shortened V by 3 bases and J by 1 base, and 16 bases separated the two germline ends. The germline gives CDR1 DFQATT, CDR2 SNEGSKA (reference sequence). The CDR3 is 16 residues long. CDR3 sequence: CSARVSSRASNQPQHF. CDR3 DNA sequence: TGCAGTGCTAGGGTGTCGTCCCGCGCGAGCAATCAGCCCCAGCATTTT.

This rearrangement joins TRBV29-1 to TRBJ2-7; a possible D gene is TRBD2 (5 bases). CDR1 is SQVTM, CDR2 ANQGSEA, per germline. With 4 bases removed from V and 6 bases from J, the gap between germline ends came to 16 bases. The CDR3 consists of 13 residues. CDR3 amino acids: CSVAMGASTEQYF. In DNA, the CDR3 is TGCAGCGTTGCCATGGGAGCTAGTACCGAGCAGTACTTC.

This clonotype appeared once. The J gene is TRBJ1-2, the V gene TRBV5-1; D is perhaps TRBD1 (5 bases). The CDR3 totals 13 residues. Germline CDR1 reads SGHRS; CDR2 reads YFSETQ. The ends were cut back, 0 bases at V and 7 bases at J, with 10 bases in the middle. Here the CDR3 reads CASSLATGGGYTF. The CDR3, as DNA: TGCGCCAGCAGCTTGGCTACAGGTGGTGGCTACACCTTC.

The J gene is TRBJ1-2, the V gene TRBV28, with TRBD1 as a possible D gene (5 bases). V lost 4 bases, J lost 2 bases, and 14 bases lay in between. The length of the CDR3 is 15 residues. Germline V CDR1 and CDR2: MDHEN, SYDVKM. The CDR3 sequence: CASSSDPRGNYGYTF. The DNA for the CDR3 is TGTGCCAGCAGTTCAGACCCTAGGGGCAACTATGGCTACACCTTC.

The chain joins TRBV27 to TRBJ2-7; D is possibly TRBD1 or TRBD2 (5 bases each). Trimming stripped 4 bases from V and 0 bases from J, with 13 bases between. This CDR3 contains 15 residues. The germline CDR1 and CDR2 sequences are MNHEY and SMNVEV (reference sequence). Here the CDR3 DNA reads TGTGCCAGCAGTTCTGCAGGGACCGCCTCCTACGAGCAGTACTTC. It is translated as CASSSAGTASYEQYF.

The chain links TRBV29-1 to TRBJ2-5, with 11 bases that match TRBD1. Germline CDR1 SQVTM, CDR2 ANQGSEA. With V trimmed by 6 bases and J by 5 bases, 14 bases remained unmatched. The CDR3 totals 16 residues. The CDR3 reads CSVEGTGTGGSETQYF. The CDR3 DNA is TGCAGCGTGGAGGGCACCGGGACAGGGGGATCCGAGACCCAGTACTTC.

The chain has TRBV15 and TRBJ2-5; 7 bases match TRBD2. The germline V gene has CDR1 LNHNV and CDR2 YYDKDF (reference sequence). V was clipped by 5 bases and J by 4 bases; unmatched bases: 7. CDR3 length: 14 residues. CDR3 amino acids: CATSAGDLRETQYF. CDR3 bases: TGTGCCACCAGCGCGGGGGACCTCAGAGAGACCCAGTACTTC. Drawing the rest from reference TRBV15 and TRBJ2-5, the complete variable domain is DAMVIQNPRYQVTQFGKPVTLSCSQTLNHNVMYWYQQKSSQAPKLLFHYYDKDFNNEADTPDNFQSRRPNTSFCFLDIRSPGLGDTAMYLCATSAGDLRETQYFGPGTRLLVL.

The chain uses TRBV5-4 and TRBJ2-5; no definite D call. The CDR3 is made up of 13 amino acids. CDR1 and CDR2 (germline): SGHNT, YYREEE (reference sequence). The V and J ends lost 2 bases and 4 bases respectively, with 9 bases between them. CDR3 DNA: TGTGCCAGCAGCTTAGGTTTCCCAGAGACCCAGTACTTC. Translating gives CASSLGFPETQYF.

The chain has TRBV20-1 and TRBJ2-3; 8 bases agree with TRBD2. Germline CDR1 is DFQATT and CDR2 is SNEGSKA (reference sequence). This CDR3 has 14 amino acids. The ends lost 3 bases at V and 8 bases at J; junction bases unmatched: 10. This CDR3 reads CSASRGGTIGTQYF. In DNA, the CDR3 is TGCAGTGCTAGTCGGGGGGGGACGATAGGTACGCAGTATTTT.

The CDR3 nucleotides read TGTGCCAGCAGTTCTACAGGGGGCCGAAATTCACCCCTCCACTTT. This gives the protein CASSSTGGRNSPLHF. The chain recombines TRBV7-8 with TRBJ1-6; 9 bases are shared with TRBD1. Unmatched junction bases numbered 7, after V lost 6 bases and J lost 7 bases. The CDR3 loop spans 15 amino acids. Germline V gene data show CDR1 as SGHVS and CDR2 as FQNEAQ.

The CDR3 nucleotides are TGTGCCAGCCTTGTCCCAGGGGACAGGGGAGGGACTGAAGCTTTCTTT. As protein: CASLVPGDRGGTEAFF. The chain is built from TRBV27 and TRBJ1-1; 10 bases fit TRBD1. CDR3 size: 16 residues. CDR1 and CDR2 (germline): MNHEY, SMNVEV (reference sequence). The V and J ends lost 8 bases and 5 bases, in that order; junction bases with no gene match: 14.

J is TRBJ1-4 and V is TRBV9, with a weak D call TRBD1 (5 bases). The germline V gene encodes CDR1 SGDLS and CDR2 YYNGEE. The CDR3 covers 15 residues. Trimming shortened V by 1 base and J by 5 bases, and 12 bases separated the two germline ends. For the CDR3, the DNA is TGTGCCAGCAGCGTAAGGGACGGAACGAATGAAAAACTGTTTTTT. Amino acid sequence: CASSVRDGTNEKLFF. Variable domain in full (rest from reference TRBV9 and TRBJ1-4): DSGVTQTPKHLITATGQRVTLRCSPRSGDLSVYWYQQSLDQGLQFLIQYYNGEERAKGNILERFSAQQFPDLHSELNLSSLELGDSALYFCASSVRDGTNEKLFFGSGTQLSVL.

The chain recombines TRBV20-1 with TRBJ1-2, with D unclear. Trimming left V 3 bases short and J 0 bases short, with 11 bases between. CDR1 DFQATT and CDR2 SNEGSKA come from the germline V gene (reference sequence). The CDR3 contains 14 residues. This CDR3 reads CSASSDGPNYGYTF. CDR3 nucleotides: TGCAGTGCTAGCTCGGACGGACCTAACTATGGCTACACCTTC.